These 20 T cell receptor beta chains originate from one sample sequenced in a study of PD-L1 blockade in urothelial cancer. Only in-frame clones appear in the TCRdb table, and some are missing; sequencing was by immunoSEQ multiplex PCR. The sample carries about 29,000 clones, around 87% recorded once. Sample: PBMCs, taken around atezolizumab (anti-PD-L1) treatment. These receptors originate from a man over 45 with urothelial cancer.

The rearrangement joins TRBV6-1 to TRBJ2-5; 8 nucleotides agree with TRBD2. J lost 6 bases, V lost 9 bases, and 12 bases had no gene match. Germline V lookup: CDR1 MNHNS, CDR2 SASEGT. The CDR3 is 14 residues long. In nucleotides, the CDR3 is TGTGCCAGTGAAGGAAGCGGGGGATTGCAGACCCAGTACTTC. Translation gives CASEGSGGLQTQYF.

This chain joins TRBV5-1 and TRBJ1-4; D unclear. The CDR3 spans 12 residues. V was clipped by 2 bases and J by 7 bases, with 6 bases between them. The germline CDR1 and CDR2 sequences are SGHRS and YFSETQ. The CDR3 DNA follows: TGCGCCAGCAGCTTCCCGGGTGAAAAACTGTTTTTT. It yields the protein CASSFPGEKLFF.

The table lists this clone with a count of one. This chain uses TRBV6-5 with TRBJ1-2, with D possibly matching TRBD1 (6 bases). The length of the CDR3 is 15 residues. CDR1 and CDR2 from the germline V gene are MNHEY and SVGAGI. The V end was cut by 2 bases, the J end by 6 bases, with 16 bases between. The CDR3 loop reads CASSYGYRVLDGYTF. DNA of the CDR3: TGTGCCAGCAGTTACGGTTACAGGGTACTAGATGGCTACACCTTC.

This chain uses TRBV28 with TRBJ1-4, with 9 bases matching TRBD1. This CDR3 comprises 16 residues. CDR1 is MDHEN, CDR2 SYDVKM, per germline. V was clipped by 3 bases and J by 4 bases; unmatched bases: 6. The CDR3 nucleotides are TGTGCCAGCAGTTTTGAGGACAGGGGTAATAATGAAAAACTGTTTTTT. It codes for CASSFEDRGNNEKLFF.

The chain uses TRBV27 and TRBJ2-4; a possible D gene is TRBD1 (5 bases). Germline V gives CDR1 MNHEY, CDR2 SMNVEV (reference sequence). V was shortened by 0 bases and J by 10 bases, with 10 bases between the two germline ends. CDR3 length equals 13 residues. Here the CDR3 DNA reads TGTGCCAGCAGTTTATCCGGCAGGGTAATTCAGTACTTC. Translated: CASSLSGRVIQYF.

V usage is TRBV28 and J usage is TRBJ2-4, with TRBD1 as a possible D gene (6 bases). This CDR3 has 16 amino acids. CDR1 and CDR2 from the germline V gene are MDHEN and SYDVKM. Trimming took off 0 bases at V and 6 bases at J, with 15 bases between the two ends. The CDR3 protein is CASSLWGEGVGNIQYF. The CDR3 nucleotides read TGTGCCAGCAGTTTATGGGGCGAGGGGGTGGGAAACATTCAGTACTTC.

This chain connects TRBV7-2 to TRBJ1-1, with a possible D match to TRBD1 (6 bases). The germline V and J ends were trimmed by 5 bases and 3 bases, with 16 bases remaining between them. Germline V gene sequence: CDR1 SGHTA, CDR2 FQGNSA. The CDR3 runs 15 residues. CDR3 amino acids: CASSRDRKLYTEAFF. The DNA of the CDR3 is TGTGCCAGCAGCCGAGACAGGAAACTGTACACTGAAGCTTTCTTT.

This sequence joins TRBV27 and TRBJ2-7, with D tentatively TRBD2 (6 bases). CDR3 length equals 13 residues. Germline lookup yields CDR1 MNHEY and CDR2 SMNVEV (reference sequence). V dropped 4 bases and J dropped 6 bases, with 13 bases sitting between them. The CDR3 nucleotides are TGTGCCAGCAGTTCTACTAGCAAGGGCGAGCAGTACTTC. Its translation: CASSSTSKGEQYF.

CDR3 amino acids: CASSLSRSGVNTGELFF. The CDR3 nucleotides are TGTGCCAGCAGTTTATCCCGGAGCGGGGTAAACACCGGGGAGCTGTTTTTT. The V call is TRBV27, the J call TRBJ2-2, with TRBD2 matching over 7 bases. The ends lost 0 bases at V and 2 bases at J; junction bases unmatched: 6. CDR3 length equals 17 residues. CDR1 is MNHEY, CDR2 SMNVEV, per germline (reference sequence).

J is TRBJ2-7 and V is TRBV5-4; TRBD1 aligns across 10 bases. The CDR3 extends over 14 amino acids. V dropped 4 bases and J dropped 1; count of bases not matched to a gene: 2. Germline CDR1 SGHNT, CDR2 YYREEE (reference sequence). CDR3 sequence: CASSPGQGSYEQYF. The CDR3 DNA follows: TGTGCCAGCAGCCCGGGACAGGGGTCCTACGAGCAGTACTTC.

The rearrangement links TRBV28 to TRBJ2-3, with 7 bases fitting TRBD1. CDR1 MDHEN and CDR2 SYDVKM come from the germline V gene. The CDR3 contains 16 residues. Trimming removed 6 bases from V and 3 bases from J; junction bases left unmatched: 12. The CDR3 DNA is TGTGCCAGCAGCCTTATAGGACAGGCCCAAACAGATACGCAGTATTTT. Encoded protein: CASSLIGQAQTDTQYF.

V gene TRBV12-1 combines with J gene TRBJ2-5; the table assigns TRBD2, which was not confirmed against the DNA. TRBV12-1 is annotated as a pseudogene. The CDR3 consists of 15 residues. For the CDR3, the DNA is TGTGCCAGCAGCTTTAGCGGGGGGGCCCAAGAGACCCAGTACTTC. Its protein is CASSFSGGAQETQYF.

The V call is TRBV11-2, the J call TRBJ1-2, with D uncertain. CDR1 and CDR2 (germline): SGHAT, FQNNGV. V shed 0 bases and J shed 4 bases, with 15 bases lying between them. This CDR3 has 16 residues. This CDR3 reads CASSLDNGLRVYGYTF. CDR3 nucleotide sequence: TGTGCCAGCAGCTTAGATAATGGCCTGCGGGTCTATGGCTACACCTTC.

This sequence joins TRBV10-2 and TRBJ2-2; perhaps TRBD2 as D (5 bases). V was pared by 5 bases and J by 7 bases, with 11 bases between. Germline CDR1 is WSHSY and CDR2 is SAAADI. The CDR3 has 13 residues. CDR3 bases: TGCGCCAGCAGTCGAAGCGAGGGCGGGGAGCTGTTTTTT. Its translation: CASSRSEGGELFF.

The CDR3 loop is CASSEAGLGGYEQYF. CDR3 nucleotide sequence: TGTGCCAGCAGTGAAGCGGGGCTGGGGGGTTACGAGCAGTACTTC. V gene TRBV6-1 combines with J gene TRBJ2-7; possibly TRBD2 for D (6 bases). This CDR3 comprises 15 residues. V lost 0 bases, J lost 4 bases, and 13 bases lay in between. CDR1 and CDR2 (germline): MNHNS, SASEGT.

The V gene is TRBV7-2, the J gene TRBJ2-3, with 11 bases lining up with TRBD2. CDR1 SGHTA and CDR2 FQGNSA come from the germline V gene. The CDR3 length is 18 residues. Losses at the gene ends were 2 bases for V and 0 bases for J; bases not matched to a gene: 7. CDR3 sequence (DNA): TGTGCCAGCAGCTTATACGGGACTAGCGGAGCTAGCACAGATACGCAGTATTTT. As protein: CASSLYGTSGASTDTQYF. Variable domain in full (rest from reference TRBV7-2 and TRBJ2-3): GAGVSQSPSNKVTEKGKDVELRCDPISGHTALYWYRQSLGQGLEFLIYFQGNSAPDKSGLPSDRFSAERTGGSVSTLTIQRTQQEDSAVYLCASSLYGTSGASTDTQYFGPGTRLTVL.

This chain uses TRBV6-5 with TRBJ2-1, with D hard to call. CDR3 length: 15 amino acids. Trimming took 6 bases from V and 0 from J, leaving 12 bases between them. CDR1 is MNHEY and CDR2 is SVGAGI in the germline V gene. The CDR3 DNA follows: TGTGCCAGCAGGGGCAGGCAGAGCTCCTACAATGAGCAGTTCTTC. Its protein is CASRGRQSSYNEQFF.

This chain connects TRBV5-4 to TRBJ2-7; TRBD1 agrees at 9 bases. From germline, CDR1 is SGHNT and CDR2 YYREEE (reference sequence). CDR3 length: 15 amino acids. Unmatched junction bases numbered 3, after V lost 0 bases and J lost 2 bases. CDR3 amino acids: CASSLGQGGTYEQYF. In DNA, the CDR3 is TGTGCCAGCAGCTTGGGACAGGGGGGTACCTACGAGCAGTACTTC.

The V gene is TRBV9, the J gene TRBJ2-2, with TRBD2 matching over 11 bases. CDR1 is SGDLS and CDR2 is YYNGEE in the germline V gene. The trim removed 0 bases at V and 1 base at J, leaving 2 bases unmatched. The CDR3 length is 17 residues. Written as DNA, the CDR3 is TGTGCCAGCAGCGTAGCACTAGCGGGGGAGAACACCGGGGAGCTGTTTTTT. Translation gives CASSVALAGENTGELFF.

The CDR3, as DNA: TGCGCCAGCAGCTTGGATTCGGGCACAGATACGCAGTATTTT. This translates into CASSLDSGTDTQYF. V and J are TRBV5-1 and TRBJ2-3; no definite D call. Germline lookup yields CDR1 SGHRS and CDR2 YFSETQ. The CDR3 runs to 14 residues. The V end lost 0 bases, the J end lost 1 base, and 6 bases lay between the germline ends. Complete variable domain (other parts from reference TRBV5-1 and TRBJ2-3): KAGVTQTPRYLIKTRGQQVTLSCSPISGHRSVSWYQQTPGQGLQFLFEYFSETQRNKGNFPGRFSGRQFSNSRSEMNVSTLELGDSALYLCASSLDSGTDTQYFGPGTRLTVL.